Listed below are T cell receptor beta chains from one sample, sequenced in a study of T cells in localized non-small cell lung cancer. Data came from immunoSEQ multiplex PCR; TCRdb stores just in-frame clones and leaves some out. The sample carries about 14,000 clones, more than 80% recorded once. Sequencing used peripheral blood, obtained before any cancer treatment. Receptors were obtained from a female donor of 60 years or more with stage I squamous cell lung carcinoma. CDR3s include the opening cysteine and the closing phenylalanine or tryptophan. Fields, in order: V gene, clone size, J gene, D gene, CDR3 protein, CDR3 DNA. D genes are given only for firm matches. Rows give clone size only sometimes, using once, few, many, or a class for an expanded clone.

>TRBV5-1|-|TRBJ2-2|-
CASSFRVTGELFF
TGCGCCAGCTCCTTTCGGGTCACCGGGGAGCTGTTTTTT
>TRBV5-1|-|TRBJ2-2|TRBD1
CASSGGTGDTGELFF
TGCGCCAGCAGCGGAGGGACAGGGGATACCGGGGAGCTGTTTTTT
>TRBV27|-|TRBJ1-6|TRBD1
CASWTGSVNSPLHF
TGTGCCAGCTGGACAGGGTCTGTTAATTCACCCCTCCACTTT
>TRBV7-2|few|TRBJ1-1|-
CASSPGQPGQAEAFF
TGTGCCAGCAGCCCTGGACAGCCCGGGCAGGCTGAAGCTTTCTTT
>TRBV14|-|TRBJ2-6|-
CASRPTGPFSGANVLTF
TGTGCCAGCAGGCCGACAGGACCGTTCTCTGGGGCCAACGTCCTGACTTTC
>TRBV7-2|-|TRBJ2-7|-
CASSLSRDYEQYF
TGTGCCAGCAGCCTGAGCAGGGATTACGAGCAGTACTTC
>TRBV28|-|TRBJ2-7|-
CASSSVAGVSYEQYF
TGTGCCAGCAGTTCCGTTGCGGGTGTCTCCTACGAGCAGTACTTC
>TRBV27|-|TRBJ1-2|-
CASSSDSHNYGYTF
TGTGCCAGCAGTTCGGATTCACACAACTATGGCTACACCTTC
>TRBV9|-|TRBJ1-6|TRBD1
CASSIDRGHDSPLHF
TGTGCCAGCAGCATAGACAGGGGGCACGATTCACCCCTCCACTTT
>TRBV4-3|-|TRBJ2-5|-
CASSPRPPRGGSRSLETQYF
TGCGCCAGCAGCCCCCGGCCCCCTCGAGGGGGGAGTAGGAGTTTGGAGACCCAGTACTTC
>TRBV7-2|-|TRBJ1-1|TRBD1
CASSLEGAGGTEAFF
TGTGCCAGCAGCTTAGAGGGGGCTGGAGGCACTGAAGCTTTCTTT
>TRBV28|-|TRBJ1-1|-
CASSLGGTRRAFF
TGTGCCAGCAGTTTGGGGGGGACCAGGAGGGCTTTCTTT
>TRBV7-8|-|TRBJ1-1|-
CASSLEGATEAFF
TGTGCCAGCAGCTTAGAAGGGGCGACTGAAGCTTTCTTT
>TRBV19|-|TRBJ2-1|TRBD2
CASSRTGTSGGNEQFF
TGTGCCAGTAGTCGTACCGGGACTAGCGGGGGAAATGAGCAGTTCTTC
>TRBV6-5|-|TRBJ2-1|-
CASSSDPFTYNEQFF
TGTGCCAGCAGTTCAGACCCATTCACCTACAATGAGCAGTTCTTC
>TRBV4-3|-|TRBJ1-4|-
CASSQEFGVQGEKLFF
TGCGCCAGCAGCCAAGAATTCGGGGTACAAGGGGAAAAACTGTTTTTT
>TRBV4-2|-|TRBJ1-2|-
CASSQDPNRDPKKGYTF
TGTGCCAGCAGCCAAGATCCGAACCGGGACCCCAAGAAGGGCTACACCTTC
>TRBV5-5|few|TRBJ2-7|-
CASSLSITSYEQYF
TGTGCCAGCAGCTTGTCTATCACCTCCTACGAGCAGTACTTC
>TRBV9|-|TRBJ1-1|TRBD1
CASSGSTGATEAFF
TGTGCCAGCAGCGGCTCAACAGGGGCCACTGAAGCTTTCTTT
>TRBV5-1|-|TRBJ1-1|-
CASSLRTLNPFTEAFF
TGCGCCAGCAGCTTACGGACTCTGAACCCCTTCACTGAAGCTTTCTTT
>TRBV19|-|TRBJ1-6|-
CASSITSTGTDSPLHF
TGTGCCAGTAGTATAACTTCGACAGGAACGGATTCACCCCTCCACTTT
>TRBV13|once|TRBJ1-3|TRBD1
CASSGGDRDSGNTIYF
TGTGCCAGCAGTGGGGGGGACAGAGACTCTGGAAACACCATATATTTT
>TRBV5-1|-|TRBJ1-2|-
CASSLAGTPGGYTF
TGCGCCAGCAGCTTAGCCGGGACCCCCGGCGGCTACACCTTC
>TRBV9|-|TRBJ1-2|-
CASSVGGDFGGYTF
TGTGCCAGCAGCGTAGGTGGCGATTTTGGTGGCTACACCTTC
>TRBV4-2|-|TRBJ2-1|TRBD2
CASSPGLAGGLWFF
TGTGCCAGCAGCCCCGGACTAGCGGGAGGATTGTGGTTCTTC
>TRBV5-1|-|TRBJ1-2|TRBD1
CASSLQGAVYGYTF
TGCGCCAGCAGCTTACAGGGGGCGGTCTATGGCTACACCTTC
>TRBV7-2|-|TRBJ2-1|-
CASSLGALSSYNEQFF
TGTGCCAGCAGCCTGGGGGCCCTAAGCTCCTACAATGAGCAGTTCTTC
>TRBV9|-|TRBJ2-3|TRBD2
CASTLSLAGGDTQYF
TGTGCCAGCACCCTGTCACTAGCGGGAGGAGATACGCAGTATTTT
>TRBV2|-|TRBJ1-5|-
CASSEMSQGTGQPQHF
TGTGCCAGCAGTGAAATGTCGCAGGGCACGGGACAGCCCCAGCATTTT
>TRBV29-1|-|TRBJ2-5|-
CSVEDNPQETQYF
TGCAGCGTTGAAGACAATCCCCAAGAGACCCAGTACTTC
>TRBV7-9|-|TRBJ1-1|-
CASSLVAGVNTEAFF
TGTGCCAGCAGCTTAGTGGCAGGAGTGAACACTGAAGCTTTCTTT
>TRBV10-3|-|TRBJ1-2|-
CAIRGDSNYGYTF
TGTGCCATCAGGGGGGACTCTAACTATGGCTACACCTTC
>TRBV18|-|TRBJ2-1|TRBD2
CASSPPYSGSSNEQFF
TGTGCCAGCTCACCACCTTATAGCGGGAGTTCCAATGAGCAGTTCTTC
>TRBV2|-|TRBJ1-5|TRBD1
CASSGEGQADQPQHF
TGTGCCAGCAGTGGTGAGGGACAGGCCGATCAGCCCCAGCATTTT
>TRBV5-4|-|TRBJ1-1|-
CASTPGTDRSTEAFF
TGTGCCAGCACCCCGGGAACAGACAGATCCACTGAAGCTTTCTTT
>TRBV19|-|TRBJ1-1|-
CASSIPGGYTEAFF
TGTGCCAGTAGTATCCCCGGTGGGTACACTGAAGCTTTCTTT
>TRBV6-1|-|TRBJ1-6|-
CASSNSGTPLHF
TGTGCCAGCAGTAATTCAGGTACACCCCTCCACTTT
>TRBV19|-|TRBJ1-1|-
CASRKNQGNRAFF
TGTGCCAGTAGAAAAAATCAGGGCAATCGTGCTTTCTTT
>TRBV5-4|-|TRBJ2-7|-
CASSLVDPGHEQYF
TGTGCCAGCAGCTTAGTGGACCCCGGGCACGAGCAGTACTTC
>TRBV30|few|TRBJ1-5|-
CAWRPVGDPNQPQHF
TGTGCCTGGAGGCCTGTGGGGGACCCAAATCAGCCCCAGCATTTT
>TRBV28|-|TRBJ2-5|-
CASSLMEGETQYF
TGTGCCAGCAGTTTAATGGAGGGAGAGACCCAGTACTTC
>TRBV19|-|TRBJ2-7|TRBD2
CASSDSGRGYEQYF
TGTGCCAGTAGTGATAGCGGGAGAGGCTACGAGCAGTACTTC
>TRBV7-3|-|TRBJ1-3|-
CASSQDTGHSGNTIYF
TGTGCCAGCAGCCAGGATACAGGGCACTCTGGAAACACCATATATTTT
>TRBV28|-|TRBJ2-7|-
CASKPQGGTYEQYF
TGTGCCAGCAAACCACAGGGTGGAACCTACGAGCAGTACTTC
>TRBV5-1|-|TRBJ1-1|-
CASSWGANTEAFF
TGCGCCAGCAGCTGGGGGGCGAACACTGAAGCTTTCTTT